This TCR beta chain was captured in a study of blood T cell repertoires in COVID-19. Overall study context: Donors in the United States, Italy and Spain gave samples during acute or convalescent COVID-19.

V lost 8 bases, J lost 5 bases, and 12 bases lay in between. Per germline, CDR1 SNHLY and CDR2 FYNNEI. The CDR3 totals 13 residues. As processed by the authors: Researchers report that nucleated cell counts were estimated from reference gene primer amplification. Assay used: immunoSEQ multiplex PCR; TCRdb lists only in-frame clones, some missing. That table furnishes V, J and clone size, whereas the DNA furnished D and trimming. The sample consists of a few hundred thousand clones, more than 85% of them appearing once. Recruitment covered some 25 US areas and drew participants whose ages spanned roughly 18 to 100 years. In assigning cohorts, the study relied on participant-reported clinical history.

This clonotype was obtained from a woman aged 25 to 45 who had recovered from COVID-19. The chain recombines TRBV2 with TRBJ2-2; D gene uncertain. Material for sequencing was PBMCs or T cells enriched from blood (not recorded which). The CDR3 DNA reads as TGTGCCAGCTCTGAAGGTCGGACCGGGGAGCTGTTTTTT. Its translation is CASSEGRTGELFF. Full variable domain (outside the CDR3, taken from reference TRBV2 and TRBJ2-2): EPEVTQTPSHQVTQMGQEVILRCVPISNHLYFYWYRQILGQKVEFLVSFYNNEISEKSEIFDDQFSVERPDGSNFTLKIRSTKLEDSAMYFCASSEGRTGELFFGEGSRLTVL.